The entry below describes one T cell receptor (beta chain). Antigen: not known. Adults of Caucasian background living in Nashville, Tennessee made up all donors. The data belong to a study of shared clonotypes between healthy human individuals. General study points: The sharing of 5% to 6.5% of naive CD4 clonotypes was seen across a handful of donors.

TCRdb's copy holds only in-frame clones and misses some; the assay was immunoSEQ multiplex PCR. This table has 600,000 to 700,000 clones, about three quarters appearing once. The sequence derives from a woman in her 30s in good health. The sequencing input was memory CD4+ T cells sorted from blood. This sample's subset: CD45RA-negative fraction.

CDR3 region: CASSILAGPDYEQYF. The CDR3, as DNA: TGTGCCAGTAGTATCTTAGCGGGACCAGACTACGAGCAGTACTTC. The chain combines TRBV19 with TRBJ2-7; 8 positions agree with TRBD2. CDR1 is LNHDA, CDR2 SQIVND, per germline (reference sequence). V gave up 3 bases and J gave up 3 bases; unmatched junction bases: 7. The length of the CDR3 is 15 residues.